These T cell receptor beta chains were read from a single sample in a study of blood T cell repertoires in COVID-19. The repertoire was sequenced with immunoSEQ multiplex PCR; TCRdb's copy has only in-frame clones and lacks some. The table records 150,000 or so clones, 87% of them present only once. The sequenced material came from peripheral blood. Source of these receptors: a man older than 75 with acute or convalescent COVID-19. The CDR3 runs from the conserved cysteine through the conserved F or W. The order of the fields is clone size, V gene, J gene, D gene, CDR3 protein, CDR3 DNA. D genes are given only for firm matches. Expanded clones get a size class; other rows say once, few or many, or leave the size out.

clone size: NA; V gene: TRBV2; J gene: TRBJ1-5; D gene: NA; CDR3 protein: CASTEGDQPQHF; CDR3 DNA: TGTGCCAGCACGGAGGGTGATCAGCCCCAGCATTTT
clone size: few; V gene: TRBV5-4; J gene: TRBJ1-4; D gene: TRBD1; CDR3 protein: CASSLWTQGANEKLFF; CDR3 DNA: TGTGCCAGCAGCTTGTGGACGCAGGGGGCTAATGAAAAACTGTTTTTT
clone size: NA; V gene: TRBV7-2; J gene: TRBJ2-3; D gene: TRBD2; CDR3 protein: CASSLGHVSGVTQYF; CDR3 DNA: TGTGCCAGCAGCTTAGGCCATGTTAGCGGGGTTACGCAGTATTTT
clone size: NA; V gene: TRBV7-9; J gene: TRBJ2-7; D gene: NA; CDR3 protein: CASSLTPTYEQYF; CDR3 DNA: TGTGCCAGCAGCTTAACACCGACCTACGAGCAGTACTTC
clone size: NA; V gene: TRBV28; J gene: TRBJ1-2; D gene: NA; CDR3 protein: CASSSPTPYGYTF; CDR3 DNA: TGTGCCAGCAGTTCCCCGACACCTTATGGCTACACCTTC
clone size: NA; V gene: TRBV19; J gene: TRBJ1-2; D gene: NA; CDR3 protein: CASSILGDSSGGYTF; CDR3 DNA: TGTGCCAGTAGTATTCTCGGGGATTCGTCGGGTGGCTACACCTTC
clone size: NA; V gene: TRBV6-2/TRBV6-3; J gene: TRBJ2-7; D gene: TRBD2; CDR3 protein: CASSYSGGGTYEQYF; CDR3 DNA: TGTGCCAGCAGTTACTCGGGCGGGGGAACCTACGAGCAGTACTTC
clone size: NA; V gene: TRBV5-5; J gene: TRBJ2-7; D gene: TRBD2; CDR3 protein: CASSSVSSGSYEQYF; CDR3 DNA: TGTGCCAGCAGCTCCGTGTCTAGCGGGTCCTACGAGCAGTACTTC
clone size: NA; V gene: TRBV3-1/TRBV3-2; J gene: TRBJ1-3; D gene: NA; CDR3 protein: CASSQRNRGARPSGNTIYF; CDR3 DNA: TGTGCCAGCAGCCAACGGAATCGTGGGGCAAGGCCCTCTGGAAACACCATATATTTT
clone size: NA; V gene: TRBV5-6; J gene: TRBJ2-7; D gene: TRBD2; CDR3 protein: CASTRLAGGKSYEQYF; CDR3 DNA: TGTGCCAGCACCCGACTAGCGGGGGGGAAGTCCTACGAGCAGTACTTC
clone size: NA; V gene: TRBV5-1; J gene: TRBJ1-2; D gene: NA; CDR3 protein: CASSLARDQGYGYTF; CDR3 DNA: TGCGCCAGCAGCTTGGCGCGGGACCAAGGCTATGGCTACACCTTC
clone size: NA; V gene: TRBV6-2/TRBV6-3; J gene: TRBJ2-1; D gene: TRBD2; CDR3 protein: CASSAGLAVWSSYNEQFF; CDR3 DNA: TGTGCCAGCAGCGCGGGACTAGCGGTATGGAGCTCCTACAATGAGCAGTTCTTC
clone size: NA; V gene: TRBV19; J gene: TRBJ2-7; D gene: TRBD1; CDR3 protein: CASSSGQGYEQYF; CDR3 DNA: TGTGCCAGTAGTTCGGGACAGGGATACGAGCAGTACTTC
clone size: NA; V gene: TRBV7-3; J gene: TRBJ2-7; D gene: NA; CDR3 protein: CASSLNAGTHYEQYF; CDR3 DNA: TGTGCCAGCAGCTTAAACGCCGGGACACACTACGAGCAGTACTTC
clone size: NA; V gene: TRBV6-5; J gene: TRBJ2-7; D gene: NA; CDR3 protein: CASSLGRNYEQYF; CDR3 DNA: TGTGCCAGCAGCCTGGGGCGCAACTACGAGCAGTACTTC
clone size: NA; V gene: TRBV3-1/TRBV3-2; J gene: TRBJ2-2; D gene: TRBD2; CDR3 protein: CASSRTSPTGELFF; CDR3 DNA: TGTGCCAGCAGCCGGACTAGCCCCACCGGGGAGCTGTTTTTT
clone size: NA; V gene: TRBV5-1; J gene: TRBJ1-2; D gene: NA; CDR3 protein: CASSPLGGEGYTF; CDR3 DNA: TGCGCCAGCAGCCCCCTGGGAGGGGAAGGCTACACCTTC
clone size: NA; V gene: TRBV11-3; J gene: TRBJ2-5; D gene: TRBD2; CDR3 protein: CASSSTSSQTQYF; CDR3 DNA: TGTGCCAGCAGCTCGACTAGCAGTCAGACCCAGTACTTC
clone size: NA; V gene: TRBV11-2; J gene: TRBJ2-1; D gene: NA; CDR3 protein: CASSLEFSQTYNEQFF; CDR3 DNA: TGTGCCAGCAGCTTAGAATTTTCTCAGACCTACAATGAGCAGTTCTTC
clone size: NA; V gene: TRBV27; J gene: TRBJ2-1; D gene: TRBD2; CDR3 protein: CASSLYYRTSGRNNEQFF; CDR3 DNA: TGTGCCAGCAGTCTCTACTACCGGACTAGCGGGAGAAACAATGAGCAGTTCTTC
clone size: NA; V gene: TRBV6-5; J gene: TRBJ2-7; D gene: NA; CDR3 protein: CASRNAGSFEQYF; CDR3 DNA: TGTGCCAGCAGAAATGCTGGTAGTTTCGAGCAGTACTTC
clone size: NA; V gene: TRBV19; J gene: TRBJ2-1; D gene: NA; CDR3 protein: CASSIGQGYNEQFF; CDR3 DNA: TGTGCCAGTAGTATCGGTCAGGGGTACAATGAGCAGTTCTTC
clone size: once; V gene: TRBV7-3; J gene: TRBJ2-2; D gene: NA; CDR3 protein: CASSSAGNTGELFF; CDR3 DNA: TGTGCCAGCAGCTCGGCGGGGAACACCGGGGAGCTGTTTTTT
clone size: NA; V gene: TRBV9; J gene: TRBJ2-5; D gene: NA; CDR3 protein: CASSISGKTQYF; CDR3 DNA: TGTGCCAGCAGCATTAGCGGCAAGACCCAGTACTTC
clone size: NA; V gene: TRBV5-1; J gene: TRBJ2-7; D gene: TRBD1; CDR3 protein: CASRLLTGGGEQYF; CDR3 DNA: TGCGCCAGCAGACTCCTCACAGGGGGCGGCGAGCAGTACTTC
clone size: NA; V gene: TRBV5-1; J gene: TRBJ2-1; D gene: NA; CDR3 protein: CASSLNQGIGEQFF; CDR3 DNA: TGCGCCAGCAGCTTGAACCAGGGGATCGGTGAGCAGTTCTTC
clone size: once; V gene: TRBV28; J gene: TRBJ1-4; D gene: NA; CDR3 protein: CASSPAGRHTEKLFF; CDR3 DNA: TGTGCCAGCAGTCCCGCGGGACGGCACACGGAAAAACTGTTTTTT
clone size: NA; V gene: TRBV6-1; J gene: TRBJ2-3; D gene: NA; CDR3 protein: CASSEVGRATDTQYF; CDR3 DNA: TGTGCCAGCAGTGAAGTTGGCAGGGCCACAGATACGCAGTATTTT
clone size: once; V gene: TRBV27; J gene: TRBJ2-4; D gene: NA; CDR3 protein: CASSFLGGLAKNIQYF; CDR3 DNA: TGTGCCAGCAGTTTTTTAGGTGGACTAGCCAAAAACATTCAGTACTTC
clone size: few; V gene: TRBV6-5; J gene: TRBJ1-1; D gene: NA; CDR3 protein: CASSQRQLNTEAFF; CDR3 DNA: TGTGCCAGCAGTCAGAGACAGTTGAACACTGAAGCTTTCTTT
clone size: NA; V gene: TRBV18; J gene: TRBJ1-2; D gene: NA; CDR3 protein: CASSPEGDGYGYTF; CDR3 DNA: TGTGCCAGCTCCCCCGAGGGGGACGGATATGGCTACACCTTC
clone size: NA; V gene: TRBV7-9; J gene: TRBJ1-4; D gene: TRBD1; CDR3 protein: CASPRSKGQATTNEKLFF; CDR3 DNA: TGTGCCAGCCCGAGGAGCAAGGGACAGGCAACAACTAATGAAAAACTGTTTTTT
clone size: NA; V gene: TRBV5-1; J gene: TRBJ2-1; D gene: TRBD2; CDR3 protein: CASSLGAGDYNEQFF; CDR3 DNA: TGCGCCAGCAGCTTGGGAGCGGGGGATTACAATGAGCAGTTCTTC